This TCR beta chain was retrieved from a study of response to subunit inactivated influenza vaccine. TCRdb redid the calling of the RT-PCR reads with MiXCR, one entry per CDR3 protein. Among hundreds of thousands of distinct CDR3 sequences listed, roughly 10% were seen once. Trimming removed 1 base at V and 4 bases at J, with 8 bases between. The CDR3 runs to 13 residues. Germline V lookup: CDR1 MGHRA, CDR2 YSYEKL. This clonotype was observed a few times. The antigen is not known. Notes on the study in general: The authors offered the suggestion that each seasonal influenza vaccination recruits few new T cells.

The chain couples TRBV4-1 to TRBJ2-7; TRBD2 might be the D (5 bases). The source material was PBMCs from blood, sampled on the day of vaccination. This TCR came from a man aged 45-60 years who received an inactivated influenza vaccine. The CDR3 DNA is TGCGCCAGCAGCCAAGTGGAGGAATACGAGCAGTACTTC. It translates to CASSQVEEYEQYF.